This is a list of T cell receptor beta chains from one sample in a study of Graves' ophthalmopathy and Graves' hyperthyroidism. TCRdb analysed the multiplex PCR reads with MiXCR anew, one entry per CDR3 protein. The table lists 600,000 to 950,000 distinct CDR3 sequences, roughly 40% of them singletons, with 40% to 55% in the top ten. The sequenced material came from peripheral blood. These receptors were collected from an adult man with Graves' ophthalmopathy. Both conserved end residues are part of each CDR3. A D gene is named only where the DNA matches it firmly. A clone size is listed for some rows: how often the clone was seen (once, few, many), or a class if it is expanded.

J,V,D,size,CDR3,DNA
TRBJ2-7,TRBV6-2/TRBV6-3,TRBD1,once,CARQGASIYEQYF,TGTGCTAGACAGGGGGCGTCGATCTACGAGCAGTACTTC
TRBJ2-5,TRBV20-1,.,.,CSARDRVLVGGETQYF,TGCAGTGCTAGAGACCGAGTTCTAGTGGGAGGAGAGACCCAGTACTTC
TRBJ1-1,TRBV5-8,.,few,CASSKWTQAFF,TGTGCCAGTTCGAAATGGACACAAGCTTTCTTT
TRBJ1-6,TRBV9,.,.,CASSRPGDNSPLHF,TGTGCCAGCTCGCGTCCGGGGGACAATTCACCCCTCCACTTT
TRBJ1-2,TRBV10-3,TRBD1,many,CAIGGTGGSGYTF,TGTGCCATCGGAGGTACAGGGGGCTCTGGCTACACCTTC
TRBJ1-2,TRBV4-1,.,.,CASSTRHRVGGGYTF,TGCGCCAGCAGCACCCGACACAGGGTTGGGGGCGGCTACACCTTC
TRBJ1-5,TRBV19,.,many,CASQRTDSNQPQHF,TGTGCCAGTCAACGGACAGATAGCAATCAGCCCCAGCATTTT
TRBJ2-3,TRBV15,TRBD2,.,CATSRGVVAKGGDTQYF,TGTGCCACCAGCAGAGGTGTAGTCGCAAAGGGAGGGGATACGCAGTATTTT
TRBJ1-1,TRBV7-3,.,many,CASSFTSQGEAFF,TGTGCCAGCAGCTTTACTTCGCAGGGTGAAGCTTTCTTT
TRBJ2-5,TRBV6-1,TRBD1,.,CASSDLDRVGETQYF,TGTGCCAGCAGTGACCTGGACAGGGTCGGGGAGACCCAGTACTTC
TRBJ2-5,TRBV10-3,TRBD2,.,CASFSTGTSGTQYF,TGTGCCAGCTTCTCGACCGGGACTAGCGGGACCCAGTACTTC
TRBJ2-7,TRBV29-1,.,.,CSVEDRGQGIGYF,TGCAGCGTTGAAGATCGGGGCCAGGGAATCGGGTACTTC
TRBJ2-7,TRBV20-1,.,few,CSARGDLQTQSYEQYF,TGCAGTGCTAGAGGGGACTTACAGACTCAGTCCTACGAGCAGTACTTC
TRBJ2-7,TRBV29-1,.,many,CSAVGGSGYEQYF,TGCAGCGCCGTCGGAGGGTCAGGTTACGAGCAGTACTTC
TRBJ2-7,TRBV7-8,.,many,CASRPRAPGRLYF,TGTGCCAGCAGACCTCGGGCACCGGGTCGTTTGTACTTC
TRBJ2-6,TRBV19,.,.,CASRATGPTGANVLTF,TGTGCCAGTAGAGCGACAGGACCGACTGGGGCCAACGTCCTGACTTTC
TRBJ1-4,TRBV25-1,.,.,CASRGRQNGEKLFF,TGTGCCAGCCGCGGTCGGCAAAACGGGGAAAAACTGTTTTTT
TRBJ2-5,TRBV27,TRBD2,.,CASKELAGGQETQYF,TGTGCCAGCAAGGAATTAGCGGGGGGGCAAGAGACCCAGTACTTC
TRBJ1-2,TRBV15,.,.,CATSSLALEGYTF,TGTGCCACCAGCAGCTTGGCCCTGGAGGGCTACACCTTC
TRBJ2-7,TRBV9,.,few,CASSVATTQYLYEQYF,TGTGCCAGCAGCGTAGCTACGACTCAGTATCTGTACGAGCAGTACTTC
TRBJ1-1,TRBV24-1,.,few,CATSDPTVTEAFF,TGTGCCACCAGTGATCCGACAGTCACTGAAGCTTTCTTT
TRBJ2-7,TRBV2,TRBD1,.,CASSGTGGDQYF,TGTGCCAGTTCCGGGACAGGGGGCGATCAGTACTTC
TRBJ2-5,TRBV25-1,TRBD1,.,CASSVRGGRGETQYF,TGTGCCAGCAGTGTACGAGGGGGCAGAGGAGAGACCCAGTACTTC
TRBJ1-2,TRBV5-4,.,.,CASSLDAGTQDGYTF,TGTGCCAGCAGCTTGGATGCAGGGACGCAAGATGGCTACACCTTC
TRBJ2-2,TRBV7-2,.,.,CASSVRQNTGELFF,TGTGCCAGCAGCGTTCGACAGAACACCGGGGAGCTGTTTTTT
TRBJ1-6,TRBV9,TRBD1,many,CASRRQGTGDSPLHF,TGTGCCAGCAGACGACAGGGGACGGGGGATTCACCCCTCCACTTT
TRBJ1-5,TRBV19,.,many,CASTLGSNQPQHF,TGTGCCAGTACCCTAGGTAGCAATCAGCCCCAGCATTTT
TRBJ1-1,TRBV25-1,.,.,CASSLYGESMNTEAFF,TGTGCCAGCAGTTTATATGGGGAAAGTATGAACACTGAAGCTTTCTTT
TRBJ2-5,TRBV3-1,.,.,CASKSRANQETQYF,TGTGCCAGCAAGTCTCGGGCGAACCAAGAGACCCAGTACTTC
TRBJ1-6,TRBV10-3,.,.,CASSEVQGINRSPLHF,TGTGCCAGCAGTGAAGTACAGGGAATTAATCGATCACCCCTCCACTTT
TRBJ1-5,TRBV25-1,.,.,CASSPGTSIRQPQHF,TGTGCCAGCAGCCCCGGGACATCAATTCGGCAGCCCCAGCATTTT
TRBJ2-7,TRBV10-3,.,.,CASSYSSQVDLYVQYF,TGTGCCAGCAGTTACTCGTCACAGGTCGACCTCTACGTGCAGTACTTC
TRBJ2-5,TRBV7-9,TRBD1,.,CASSSDGTGTETQYF,TGTGCCAGCAGCTCCGACGGGACAGGGACAGAGACCCAGTACTTC
TRBJ2-7,TRBV11-2,TRBD1,few,CASSRRTGGIDEQYF,TGTGCCAGCAGCCGTCGGACAGGGGGCATAGACGAGCAGTACTTC
TRBJ2-5,TRBV4-1,TRBD2,.,CASSFRTSGQETQYF,TGCGCCAGCAGCTTTCGGACTAGCGGGCAAGAGACCCAGTACTTC
TRBJ2-7,TRBV10-2,TRBD1,.,CASRLGTGSSYEQYF,TGCGCCAGCAGACTAGGGACAGGCAGCTCCTACGAGCAGTACTTC
TRBJ2-5,TRBV10-3,TRBD2,many,CAISDQRGQETQYF,TGTGCCATCAGTGATCAGCGGGGGCAAGAGACCCAGTACTTC
TRBJ1-1,TRBV10-3,.,many,CAISATETNTEAFF,TGTGCCATCAGCGCCACCGAGACGAACACTGAAGCTTTCTTT
TRBJ1-1,TRBV2,.,.,CASSGPGGGDTEAFF,TGTGCCAGCAGTGGACCGGGTGGGGGGGACACTGAAGCTTTCTTT
TRBJ1-2,TRBV7-8,TRBD1,many,CASSPDRVASNYGYTF,TGTGCCAGCAGCCCGGACAGGGTGGCCTCTAACTATGGCTACACCTTC
TRBJ2-7,TRBV28,.,few,CASGTRGYEQYF,TGTGCCAGCGGGACGCGCGGCTACGAGCAGTACTTC
TRBJ1-1,TRBV7-8,.,many,CASSLLYVANTEAFF,TGTGCCAGCAGCTTATTATATGTAGCCAACACTGAAGCTTTCTTT
TRBJ2-5,TRBV7-9,TRBD1,many,CASSPTGQETQYF,TGTGCCAGCAGCCCGACAGGGCAAGAGACCCAGTACTTC
TRBJ1-4,TRBV7-2,.,.,CASSLVRQPGERLFF,TGTGCCAGCAGCTTAGTTCGTCAGCCCGGGGAAAGACTGTTTTTT
TRBJ2-5,TRBV7-2,.,many,CASTLLGPGETQYF,TGTGCCAGCACCTTATTGGGCCCCGGGGAGACCCAGTACTTC
TRBJ2-7,TRBV2,TRBD2,many,CASSFASGGTSQQYF,TGTGCCAGCAGTTTTGCTAGCGGGGGGACCTCCCAGCAGTACTTC
TRBJ2-6,TRBV2,.,many,CASRLSNSGANVLTF,TGTGCCAGCAGACTCAGCAACTCTGGGGCCAACGTCCTGACTTTC
TRBJ2-5,TRBV7-9,TRBD2,.,CASSISGIFVETQDF,TGTGCCAGCAGCATTAGCGGGATTTTTGTAGAGACCCAGGACTTC
TRBJ1-5,TRBV12-3/TRBV12-4,.,.,CASGWDTDGPQHF,TGTGCTAGTGGTTGGGACACGGATGGGCCCCAGCATTTT
TRBJ1-2,TRBV7-9,TRBD1,.,CASSHPRTGGGYTF,TGTGCCAGCAGCCACCCGAGGACAGGGGGTGGCTACACCTTC
TRBJ2-7,TRBV9,TRBD1,.,CASSVGGTATYEQYF,TGTGCCAGCAGCGTAGGAGGGACAGCCACCTACGAGCAGTACTTC
TRBJ1-1,TRBV2,.,few,CASSERSQGGEAFF,TGTGCCAGCAGTGAGAGGAGTCAGGGAGGTGAAGCTTTCTTT
TRBJ1-1,TRBV10-2,.,many,CASSESANTEAFF,TGCGCCAGCAGTGAGTCGGCGAACACTGAAGCTTTCTTT
TRBJ1-5,TRBV24-1,TRBD1,many,CASSWGQSNQPQHF,TGTGCCAGCAGTTGGGGACAGTCCAATCAGCCCCAGCATTTT
TRBJ2-2,TRBV2,TRBD2,many,CASSPAGTNTGELFF,TGTGCCAGCAGTCCAGCGGGGACGAACACCGGGGAGCTGTTTTTT
TRBJ1-1,TRBV14,.,few,CASSQDPRSEGMNTEAFF,TGTGCCAGCAGCCAAGATCCGAGATCGGAGGGAATGAACACTGAAGCTTTCTTT
TRBJ2-7,TRBV29-1,.,.,CSVDGSGVASELYF,TGCAGCGTTGATGGTTCGGGGGTGGCGAGTGAGCTGTACTTC
TRBJ1-4,TRBV5-4,.,.,CASSIESTNEKLFF,TGTGCCAGCAGCATAGAGAGTACTAATGAAAAACTGTTTTTT
TRBJ1-1,TRBV11-1,TRBD1,once,CTSISRTGSTEAFF,TGTACCAGCATAAGCAGGACAGGGTCCACTGAAGCTTTCTTT
TRBJ1-2,TRBV6-5,.,.,CASSLRGNGYGYTF,TGTGCCAGCAGTCTGAGGGGGAACGGCTATGGCTACACCTTC